This T cell receptor beta chain came from a study of blood T cell repertoires in COVID-19. TCRdb's table, derived via immunoSEQ multiplex PCR, lists solely in-frame clones and lacks some. The data show around 620,000 clones, just under 90% seen once. A remark on this clone: Other DNA sequences within the sample encode an identical CDR3.

The CDR3 has 16 residues. J lost 0 bases, V lost 5 bases, and 4 bases had no gene match. Germline CDR1 SGHAT, CDR2 FQNNGV. This receptor was taken from a woman younger than 30 with acute or convalescent COVID-19. This chain joins TRBV11-2 and TRBJ2-7; 13 bases fit TRBD2. The sequenced material came from peripheral blood. The CDR3 coding sequence is TGTGCCAGCAGCCTTACTAGCGGGGGGGCCTCCTACGAGCAGTACTTC. Its translation is CASSLTSGGASYEQYF.